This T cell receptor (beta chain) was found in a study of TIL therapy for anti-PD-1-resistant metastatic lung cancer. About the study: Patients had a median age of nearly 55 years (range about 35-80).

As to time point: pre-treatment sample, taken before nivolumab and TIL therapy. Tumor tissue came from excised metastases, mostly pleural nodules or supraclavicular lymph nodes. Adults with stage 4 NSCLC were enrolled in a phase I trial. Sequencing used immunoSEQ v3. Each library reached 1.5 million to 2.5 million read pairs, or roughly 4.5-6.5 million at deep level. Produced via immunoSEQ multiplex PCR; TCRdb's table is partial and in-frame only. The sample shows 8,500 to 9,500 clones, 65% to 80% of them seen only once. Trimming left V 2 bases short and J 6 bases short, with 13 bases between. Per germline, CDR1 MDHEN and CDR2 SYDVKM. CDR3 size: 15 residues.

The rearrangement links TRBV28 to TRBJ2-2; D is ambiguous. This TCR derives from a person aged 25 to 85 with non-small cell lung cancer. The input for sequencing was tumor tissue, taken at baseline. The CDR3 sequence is CASSLLARLPGELFF. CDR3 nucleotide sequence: TGTGCCAGCAGTTTACTGGCTAGACTCCCCGGGGAGCTGTTTTTT. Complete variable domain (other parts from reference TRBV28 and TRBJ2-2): DVKVTQSSRYLVKRTGEKVFLECVQDMDHENMFWYRQDPGLGLRLIYFSYDVKMKEKGDIPEGYSVSREKKERFSLILESASTNQTSMYLCASSLLARLPGELFFGEGSRLTVL.